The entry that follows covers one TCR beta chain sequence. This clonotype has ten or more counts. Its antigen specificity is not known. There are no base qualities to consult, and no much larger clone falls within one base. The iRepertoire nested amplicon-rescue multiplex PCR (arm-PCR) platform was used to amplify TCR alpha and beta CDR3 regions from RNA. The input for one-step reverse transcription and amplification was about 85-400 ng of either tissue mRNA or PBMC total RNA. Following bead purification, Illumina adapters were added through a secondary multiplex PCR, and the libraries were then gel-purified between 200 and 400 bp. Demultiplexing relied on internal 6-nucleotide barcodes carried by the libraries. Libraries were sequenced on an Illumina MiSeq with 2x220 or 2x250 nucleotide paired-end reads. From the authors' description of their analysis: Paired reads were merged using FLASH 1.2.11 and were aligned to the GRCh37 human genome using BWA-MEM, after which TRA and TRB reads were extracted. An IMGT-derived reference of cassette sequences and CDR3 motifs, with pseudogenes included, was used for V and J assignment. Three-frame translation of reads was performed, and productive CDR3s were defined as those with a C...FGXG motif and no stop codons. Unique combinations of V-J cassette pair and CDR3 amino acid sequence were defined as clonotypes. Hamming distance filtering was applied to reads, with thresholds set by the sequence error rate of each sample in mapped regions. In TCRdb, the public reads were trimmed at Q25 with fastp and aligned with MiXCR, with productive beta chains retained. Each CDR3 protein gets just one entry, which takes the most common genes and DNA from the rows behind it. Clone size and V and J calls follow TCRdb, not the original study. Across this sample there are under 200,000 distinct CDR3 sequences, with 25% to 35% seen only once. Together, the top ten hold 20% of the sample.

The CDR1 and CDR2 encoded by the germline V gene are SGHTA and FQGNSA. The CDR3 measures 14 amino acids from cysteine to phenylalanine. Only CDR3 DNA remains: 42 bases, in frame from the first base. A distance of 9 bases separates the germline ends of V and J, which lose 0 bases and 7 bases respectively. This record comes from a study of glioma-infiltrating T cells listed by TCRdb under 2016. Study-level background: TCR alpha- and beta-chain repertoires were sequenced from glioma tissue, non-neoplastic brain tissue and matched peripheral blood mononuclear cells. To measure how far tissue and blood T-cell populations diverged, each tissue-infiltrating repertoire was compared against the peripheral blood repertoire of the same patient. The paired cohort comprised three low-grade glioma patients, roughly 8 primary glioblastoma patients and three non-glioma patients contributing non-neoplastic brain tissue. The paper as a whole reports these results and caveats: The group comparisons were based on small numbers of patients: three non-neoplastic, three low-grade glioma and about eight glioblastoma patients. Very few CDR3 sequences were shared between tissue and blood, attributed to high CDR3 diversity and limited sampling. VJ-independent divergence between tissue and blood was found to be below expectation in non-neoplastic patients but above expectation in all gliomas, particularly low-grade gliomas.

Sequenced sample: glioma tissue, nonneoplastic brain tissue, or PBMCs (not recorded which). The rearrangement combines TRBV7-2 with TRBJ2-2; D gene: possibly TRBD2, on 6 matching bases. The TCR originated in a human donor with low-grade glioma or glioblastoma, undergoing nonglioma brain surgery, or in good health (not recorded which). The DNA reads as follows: TGTGCCAGCAGCTTAGCGCCGGGACTCGGGGAGCTGTTTTTT. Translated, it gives CASSLAPGLGELFF.